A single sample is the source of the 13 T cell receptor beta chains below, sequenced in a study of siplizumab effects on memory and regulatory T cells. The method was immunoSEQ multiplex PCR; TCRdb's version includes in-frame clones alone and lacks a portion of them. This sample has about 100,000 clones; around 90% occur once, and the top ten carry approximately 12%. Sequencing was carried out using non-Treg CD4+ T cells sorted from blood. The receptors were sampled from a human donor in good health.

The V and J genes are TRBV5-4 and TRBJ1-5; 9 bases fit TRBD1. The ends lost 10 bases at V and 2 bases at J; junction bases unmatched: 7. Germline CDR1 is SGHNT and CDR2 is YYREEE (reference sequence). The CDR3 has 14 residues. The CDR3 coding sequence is TGTGCCGGGTCGTGGACAGGGGGCAATCAGCCCCAGCATTTT. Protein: CAGSWTGGNQPQHF.

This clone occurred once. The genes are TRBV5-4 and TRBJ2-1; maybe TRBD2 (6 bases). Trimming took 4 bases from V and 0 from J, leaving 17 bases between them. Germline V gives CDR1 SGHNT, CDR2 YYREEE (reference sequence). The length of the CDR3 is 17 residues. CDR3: CASSRLEGAFSYNEQFF. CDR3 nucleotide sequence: TGTGCCAGCAGCCGCCTGGAGGGAGCTTTCTCCTACAATGAGCAGTTCTTC.

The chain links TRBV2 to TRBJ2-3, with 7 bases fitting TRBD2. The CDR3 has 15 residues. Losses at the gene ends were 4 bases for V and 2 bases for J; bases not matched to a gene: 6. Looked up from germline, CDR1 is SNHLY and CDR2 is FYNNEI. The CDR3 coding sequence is TGTGCCAGCAGTGGAAGGCGGGAGTCCACAGATACGCAGTATTTT. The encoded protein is CASSGRRESTDTQYF. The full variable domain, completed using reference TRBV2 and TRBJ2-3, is EPEVTQTPSHQVTQMGQEVILRCVPISNHLYFYWYRQILGQKVEFLVSFYNNEISEKSEIFDDQFSVERPDGSNFTLKIRSTKLEDSAMYFCASSGRRESTDTQYFGPGTRLTVL.

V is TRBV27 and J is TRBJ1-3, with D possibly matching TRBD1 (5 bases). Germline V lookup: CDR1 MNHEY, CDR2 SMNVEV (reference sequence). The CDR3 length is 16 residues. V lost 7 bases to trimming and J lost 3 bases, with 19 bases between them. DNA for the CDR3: TGTGCCAGCATGGGGGTAAGGGGCGCGGATGGAAACACCATATATTTT. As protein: CASMGVRGADGNTIYF.

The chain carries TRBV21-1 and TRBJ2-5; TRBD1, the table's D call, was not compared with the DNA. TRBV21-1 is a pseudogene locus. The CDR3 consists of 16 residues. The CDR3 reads CASSIKGGRVQETQYF. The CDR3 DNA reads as TGTGCCAGCAGCATAAAAGGGGGCAGGGTACAAGAGACCCAGTACTTC.

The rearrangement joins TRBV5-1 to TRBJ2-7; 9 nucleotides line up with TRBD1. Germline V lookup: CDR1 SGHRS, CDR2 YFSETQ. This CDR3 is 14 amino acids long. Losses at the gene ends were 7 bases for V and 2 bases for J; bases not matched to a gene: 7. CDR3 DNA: TGCGCCAGCGGACGGGACAGGGCGACCTACGAGCAGTACTTC. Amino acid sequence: CASGRDRATYEQYF.

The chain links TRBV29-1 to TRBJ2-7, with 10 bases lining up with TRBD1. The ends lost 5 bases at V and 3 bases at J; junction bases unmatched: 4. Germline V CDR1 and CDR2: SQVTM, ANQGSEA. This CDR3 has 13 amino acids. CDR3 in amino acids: CSVRQGADYEQYF. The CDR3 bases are TGCAGCGTTCGACAGGGGGCAGACTACGAGCAGTACTTC.

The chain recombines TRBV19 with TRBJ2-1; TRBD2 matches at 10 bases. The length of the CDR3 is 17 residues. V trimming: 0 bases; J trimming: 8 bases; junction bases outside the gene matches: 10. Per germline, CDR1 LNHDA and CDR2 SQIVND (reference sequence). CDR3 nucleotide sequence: TGTGCCAGTAGTATAGATCTGGCTAGCGGGAGCGGGGATGAGCAGTTCTTC. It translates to CASSIDLASGSGDEQFF. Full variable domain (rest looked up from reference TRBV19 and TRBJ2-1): DGGITQSPKYLFRKEGQNVTLSCEQNLNHDAMYWYRQDPGQGLRLIYYSQIVNDFQKGDIAEGYSVSREKKESFPLTVTSAQKNPTAFYLCASSIDLASGSGDEQFFGPGTRLTVL.

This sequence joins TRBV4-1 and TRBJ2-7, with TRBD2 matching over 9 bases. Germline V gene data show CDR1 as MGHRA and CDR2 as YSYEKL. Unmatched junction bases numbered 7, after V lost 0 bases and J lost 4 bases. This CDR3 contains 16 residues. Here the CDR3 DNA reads TGCGCCAGCAGCCAAGATCTAGCGGGACACTCATACGAGCAGTACTTC. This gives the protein CASSQDLAGHSYEQYF.

The DNA for the CDR3 is TGTGCCAGCAGCGTAGACCCGGGGGCGAATGGCTACACCTTC. Encoded protein: CASSVDPGANGYTF. This chain joins TRBV9 and TRBJ1-2; a weak D match, TRBD1 (6 bases). Looked up from germline, CDR1 is SGDLS and CDR2 is YYNGEE. This CDR3 is built from 14 residues. Trimming pared 0 bases from V and 6 bases from J, leaving 12 bases between. Full variable domain (rest looked up from reference TRBV9 and TRBJ1-2): DSGVTQTPKHLITATGQRVTLRCSPRSGDLSVYWYQQSLDQGLQFLIQYYNGEERAKGNILERFSAQQFPDLHSELNLSSLELGDSALYFCASSVDPGANGYTFGSGTRLTVV.

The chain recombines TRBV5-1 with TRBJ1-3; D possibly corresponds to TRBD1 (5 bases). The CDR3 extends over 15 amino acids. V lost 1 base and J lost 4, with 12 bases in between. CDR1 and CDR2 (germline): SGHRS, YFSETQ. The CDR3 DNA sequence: TGCGCCAGCAGCTTGTCTGGACAAGACGGAAACACCATATATTTT. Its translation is CASSLSGQDGNTIYF.

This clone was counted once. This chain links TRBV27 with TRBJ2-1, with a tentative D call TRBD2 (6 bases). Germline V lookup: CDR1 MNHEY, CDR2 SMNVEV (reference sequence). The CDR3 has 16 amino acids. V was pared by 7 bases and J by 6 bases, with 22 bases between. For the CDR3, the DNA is TGTGCCAGCAAGGTGAGAGCGGGCATAGAACGCAATGAGCAGTTCTTC. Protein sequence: CASKVRAGIERNEQFF.

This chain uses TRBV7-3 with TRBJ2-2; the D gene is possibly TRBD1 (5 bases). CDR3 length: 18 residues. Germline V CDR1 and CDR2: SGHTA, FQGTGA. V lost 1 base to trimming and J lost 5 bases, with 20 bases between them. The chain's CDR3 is CASSLIGQGPGKTGELFF. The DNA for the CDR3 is TGTGCCAGCAGCTTAATCGGCCAAGGGCCAGGGAAGACCGGGGAGCTGTTTTTT.